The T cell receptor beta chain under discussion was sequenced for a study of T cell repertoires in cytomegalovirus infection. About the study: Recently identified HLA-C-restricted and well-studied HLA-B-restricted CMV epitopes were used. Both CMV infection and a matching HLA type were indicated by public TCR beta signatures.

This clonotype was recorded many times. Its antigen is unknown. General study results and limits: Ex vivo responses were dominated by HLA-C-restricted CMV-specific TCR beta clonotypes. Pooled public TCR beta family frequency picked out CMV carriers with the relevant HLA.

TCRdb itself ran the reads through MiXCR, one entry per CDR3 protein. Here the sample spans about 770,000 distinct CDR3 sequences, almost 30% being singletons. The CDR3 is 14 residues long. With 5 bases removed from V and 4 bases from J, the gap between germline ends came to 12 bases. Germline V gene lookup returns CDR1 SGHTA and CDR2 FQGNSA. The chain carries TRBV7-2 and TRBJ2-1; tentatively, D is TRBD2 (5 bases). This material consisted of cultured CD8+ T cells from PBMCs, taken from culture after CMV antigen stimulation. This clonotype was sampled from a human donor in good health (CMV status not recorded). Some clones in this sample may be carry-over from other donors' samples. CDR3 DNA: TGTGCCAGCAGCATCCCCGAGGGTTACAATGAGCAGTTCTTC. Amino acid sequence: CASSIPEGYNEQFF.